The clone carrying this T cell receptor beta chain appeared a few times. Its antigen is undetermined. Regarding time point: newly diagnosed GD, antithyroid drugs for less than 3 months. PBMC-extracted RNA yielded the TCR library. These data come from a study of regulatory T cells in long-lasting Graves disease. Regarding the study as a whole: Under persistent disease, TRBV28, TRBJ1-2 and TRBJ2-5 were used preferentially. The persistent group shared around 3,000 public clonotypes, more than the approximately 970 shared by new patients.

The TCR beta library used iRepertoire HTBI primers with Arm-PCR amplification of CDR3. MiXCR was run by TCRdb on the multiplex PCR reads, yielding one entry per CDR3 protein. The sample carries 450,000 to 600,000 distinct CDR3 sequences, about 13% recorded once. V was clipped by 8 bases and J by 8 bases, with 24 bases between them. CDR1 and CDR2 from the germline V gene are LNHDA and SQIVND (reference sequence). The CDR3 runs 15 residues. These data were also reused for a study on T cells in Graves' hyperthyroidism and ophthalmopathy. From that report: Stable hyperthyroidism: no ophthalmopathy progression over 18 months of follow-up. Exclusion criteria comprised uncontrolled infection, other autoimmune disease, pregnancy or lactation.

Sequencing was performed on peripheral blood mononuclear cells (PBMCs), taken at new diagnosis, from a patient treated with antithyroid drugs. V and J are TRBV19 and TRBJ1-1, with a tentative D call TRBD1 (5 bases). This receptor was taken from a man younger than 40 with Graves disease. The CDR3 nucleotides are TGTGCCAGTTTTAGTATTTATAGGGACCCATTCGAAGCTTTCTTT. It encodes CASFSIYRDPFEAFF.